Below, one T cell receptor beta chain is given with its context. No antigen is known for it. Template switching, a step in the protocol, added a universal primer site, and cDNA carried unique molecular identifiers. TCRdb passed the 5' RACE reads through MiXCR, listing each CDR3 protein once. The sample lists some 1,700,000 distinct CDR3 sequences, less than 35% occurring once. Germline CDR1 reads DFQATT; CDR2 reads SNEGSKA (reference sequence). The CDR3 is made up of 14 amino acids. V was clipped by 6 bases and J by 0 bases, with 11 bases between them. These data come from a study of identical twins. Study-wide findings and caveats: Out-of-frame alpha sequences that twins shared showed excess low generation probability. Instead of following the same donors, the conclusions were based on cross-sectional statistical analysis.

This sequence was found in a newborn girl in good health. Material: cord blood. This chain joins TRBV20-1 and TRBJ2-2; D tentatively fits TRBD1 or TRBD2 (6 bases each). DNA of the CDR3: TGCAGTGCCGGGGGCAATACGAACACCGGGGAGCTGTTTTTT. Translating it yields CSAGGNTNTGELFF.